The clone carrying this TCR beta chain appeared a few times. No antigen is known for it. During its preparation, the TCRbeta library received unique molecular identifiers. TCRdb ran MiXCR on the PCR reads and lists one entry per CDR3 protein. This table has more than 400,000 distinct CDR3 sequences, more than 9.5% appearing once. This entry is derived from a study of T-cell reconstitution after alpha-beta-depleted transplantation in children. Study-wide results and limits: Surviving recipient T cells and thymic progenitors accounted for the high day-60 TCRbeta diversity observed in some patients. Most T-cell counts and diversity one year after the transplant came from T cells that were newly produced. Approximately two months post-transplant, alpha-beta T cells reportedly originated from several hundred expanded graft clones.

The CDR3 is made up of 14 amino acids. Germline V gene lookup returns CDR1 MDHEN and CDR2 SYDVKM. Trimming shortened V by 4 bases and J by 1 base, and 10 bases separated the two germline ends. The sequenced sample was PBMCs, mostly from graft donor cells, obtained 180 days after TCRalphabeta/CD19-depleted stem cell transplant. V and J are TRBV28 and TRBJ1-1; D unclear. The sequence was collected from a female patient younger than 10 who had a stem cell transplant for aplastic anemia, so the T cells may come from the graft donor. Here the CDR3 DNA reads TGTGCCAGCAGTTCCCCGACGGGGAACACTGAAGCTTTCTTT. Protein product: CASSSPTGNTEAFF.